A single sample gave rise to the 3 T cell receptor beta chains below, sequenced in a study of CD8+CD57+ T cells in acquired aplastic anemia. TCR beta VDJ and CDR3 profiles were obtained from a genomic DNA template. TCRdb reanalysed the reads using MiXCR and keeps one entry per CDR3 protein. Of some 120,000 distinct CDR3 sequences in the sample, 40% were seen once. Only patients with CD8+CD57+ cell expansion on flow cytometry were chosen for sequencing. The sample comprised sorted CD4+, CD8+, or CD8+CD57+ T cells (not recorded which) from PBMCs. The receptors were gathered from a human donor with aplastic anemia.

This clonotype has a single count. This clone may be a read error of a much larger clone one base away. The conserved phenylalanine or tryptophan normally closing the CDR3 is absent here, so this likely arose from a read error. CDR3 nucleotides: TGTGCCAGCAGGGCGGTCCCTAGGTGGATGAACACTGAAGCTTTCTCT. This codes for CASRAVPRWMNTEAFS. The chain is built from TRBV6-2 or TRBV6-3 and TRBJ1-1; no reliable D call. Germline V lookup: CDR1 MNHEY, CDR2 SVGEGT. V lost 6 bases to trimming and J lost 0 bases, with 17 bases between them. The CDR3 is 16 residues long.

This clonotype was observed many times. The J gene is TRBJ1-5, the V gene TRBV11-2; TRBD1 agrees at 12 bases. The ends lost 4 bases at V and 6 bases at J; junction bases unmatched: 4. The CDR3 runs 15 residues. Germline CDR1 is SGHAT and CDR2 is FQNNGV. The CDR3 coding sequence is TGTGCCAGCAGCTCGGGACAGGGGGCAAGTCAGCCCCAGCATTTT. This sequence encodes CASSSGQGASQPQHF.

Many counts were recorded for this clonotype. This chain links TRBV19 with TRBJ1-6; a possible D gene is TRBD1 (5 bases). In germline, CDR1 is LNHDA, CDR2 SQIVND (reference sequence). Trimming left V 11 bases short and J 8 bases short, with 22 bases between. This CDR3 spans 15 amino acids. CDR3 nucleotide sequence: TGTGCCTGGAGTGTTAGGCAGGGAGTGCATTCACCCCTCCACTTT. Translating gives CAWSVRQGVHSPLHF. Complete variable domain (other parts from reference TRBV19 and TRBJ1-6): DGGITQSPKYLFRKEGQNVTLSCEQNLNHDAMYWYRQDPGQGLRLIYYSQIVNDFQKGDIAEGYSVSREKKESFPLTVTSAQKNPTAFYLCAWSVRQGVHSPLHFGNGTRLTVT.